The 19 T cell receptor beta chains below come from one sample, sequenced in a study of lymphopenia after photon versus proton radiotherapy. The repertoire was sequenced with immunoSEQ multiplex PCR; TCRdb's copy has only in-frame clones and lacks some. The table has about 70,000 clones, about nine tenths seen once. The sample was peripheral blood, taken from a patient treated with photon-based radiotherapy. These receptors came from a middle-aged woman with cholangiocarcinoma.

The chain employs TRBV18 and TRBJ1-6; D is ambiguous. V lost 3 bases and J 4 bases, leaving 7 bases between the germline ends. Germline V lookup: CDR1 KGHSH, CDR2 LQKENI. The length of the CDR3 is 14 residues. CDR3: CASSPTVYNSPLHF. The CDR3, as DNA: TGTGCCAGCTCACCGACGGTGTATAATTCACCCCTCCACTTT.

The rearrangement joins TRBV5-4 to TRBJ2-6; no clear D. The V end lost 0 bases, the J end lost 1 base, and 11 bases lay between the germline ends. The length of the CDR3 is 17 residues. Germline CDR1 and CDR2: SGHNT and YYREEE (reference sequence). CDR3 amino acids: CASSLEIRLSGANVLTF. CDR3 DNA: TGTGCCAGCAGCTTGGAGATCCGATTGTCTGGGGCCAACGTCCTGACTTTC. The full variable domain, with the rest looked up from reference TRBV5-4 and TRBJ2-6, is ETGVTQSPTHLIKTRGQQVTLRCSSQSGHNTVSWYQQALGQGPQFIFQYYREEENGRGNFPPRFSGLQFPNYSSELNVNALELDDSALYLCASSLEIRLSGANVLTFGAGSRLTVL.

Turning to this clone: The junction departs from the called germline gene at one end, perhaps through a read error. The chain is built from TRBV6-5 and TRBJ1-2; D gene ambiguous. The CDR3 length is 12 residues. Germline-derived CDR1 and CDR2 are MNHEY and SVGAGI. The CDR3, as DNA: TGTGCCAGCCGTGGGGTGCTCTATGGCTACACCTTT. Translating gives CASRGVLYGYTF.

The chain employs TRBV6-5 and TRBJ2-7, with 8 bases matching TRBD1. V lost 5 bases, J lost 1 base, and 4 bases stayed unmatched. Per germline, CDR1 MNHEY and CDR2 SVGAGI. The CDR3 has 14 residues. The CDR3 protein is CASSLRDRSYEQYF. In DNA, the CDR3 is TGTGCCAGCAGTCTCCGGGACAGGTCCTACGAGCAGTACTTC.

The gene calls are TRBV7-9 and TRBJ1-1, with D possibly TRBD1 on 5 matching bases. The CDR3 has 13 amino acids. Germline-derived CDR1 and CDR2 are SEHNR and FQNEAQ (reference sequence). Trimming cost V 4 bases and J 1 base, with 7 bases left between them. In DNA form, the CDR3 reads TGTGCCAGCAGCTCACAGGAGAACACTGAAGCTTTCTTT. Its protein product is CASSSQENTEAFF.

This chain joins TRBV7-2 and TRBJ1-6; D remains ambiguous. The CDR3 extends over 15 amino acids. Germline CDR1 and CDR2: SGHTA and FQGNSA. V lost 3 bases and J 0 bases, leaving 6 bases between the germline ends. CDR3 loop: CASSFFRSYNSPLHF. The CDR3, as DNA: TGTGCCAGCAGCTTTTTCCGCTCCTATAATTCACCCCTCCACTTT.

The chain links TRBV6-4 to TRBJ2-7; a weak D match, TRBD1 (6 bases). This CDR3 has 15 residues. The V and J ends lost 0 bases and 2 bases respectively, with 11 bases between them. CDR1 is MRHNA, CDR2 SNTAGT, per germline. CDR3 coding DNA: TGTGCCAGCAGTGACTCTGGGACAAGCCCCTACGAGCAGTACTTC. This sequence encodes CASSDSGTSPYEQYF.

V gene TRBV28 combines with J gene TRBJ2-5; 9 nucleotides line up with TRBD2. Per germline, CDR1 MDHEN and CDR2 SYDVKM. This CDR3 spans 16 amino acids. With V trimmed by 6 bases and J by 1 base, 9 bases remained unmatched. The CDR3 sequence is CASRGAGGRIQETQYF. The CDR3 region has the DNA TGTGCCAGCAGGGGAGCGGGAGGACGTATCCAAGAGACCCAGTACTTC.

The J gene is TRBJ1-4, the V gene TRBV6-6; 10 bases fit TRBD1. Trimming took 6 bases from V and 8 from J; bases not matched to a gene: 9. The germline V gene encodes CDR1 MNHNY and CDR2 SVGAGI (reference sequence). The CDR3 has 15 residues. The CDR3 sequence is CASRARQGAGEKLFF. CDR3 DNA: TGTGCCAGCAGGGCACGACAGGGGGCTGGAGAAAAACTGTTTTTT.

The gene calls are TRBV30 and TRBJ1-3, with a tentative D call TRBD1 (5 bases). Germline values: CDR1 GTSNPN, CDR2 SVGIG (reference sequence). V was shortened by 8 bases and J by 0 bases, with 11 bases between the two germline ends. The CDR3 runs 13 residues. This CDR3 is CAGGHLSGNTIYF. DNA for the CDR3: TGTGCCGGCGGACACCTCTCTGGAAACACCATATATTTT.

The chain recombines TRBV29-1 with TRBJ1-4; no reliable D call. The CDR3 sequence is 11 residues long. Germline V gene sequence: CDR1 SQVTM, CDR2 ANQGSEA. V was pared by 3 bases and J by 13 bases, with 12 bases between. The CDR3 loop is CSVETGPRLFF. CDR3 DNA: TGCAGCGTTGAGACCGGACCTAGACTGTTTTTT.

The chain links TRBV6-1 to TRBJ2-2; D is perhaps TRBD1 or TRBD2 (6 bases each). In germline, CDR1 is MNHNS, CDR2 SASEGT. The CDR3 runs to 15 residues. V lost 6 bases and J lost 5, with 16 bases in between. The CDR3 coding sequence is TGTGCCAGCAGCAGCCTCTCGGGGGCGACCGGGGAGCTGTTTTTT. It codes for CASSSLSGATGELFF.

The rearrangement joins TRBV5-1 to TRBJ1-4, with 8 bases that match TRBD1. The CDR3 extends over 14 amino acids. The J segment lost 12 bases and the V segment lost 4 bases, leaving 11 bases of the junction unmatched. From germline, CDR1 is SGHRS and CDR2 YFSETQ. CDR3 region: CASSPDRGGEELFF. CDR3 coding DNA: TGCGCCAGCAGCCCAGACAGGGGAGGGGAAGAACTGTTTTTT. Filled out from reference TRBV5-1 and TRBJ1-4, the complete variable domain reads KAGVTQTPRYLIKTRGQQVTLSCSPISGHRSVSWYQQTPGQGLQFLFEYFSETQRNKGNFPGRFSGRQFSNSRSEMNVSTLELGDSALYLCASSPDRGGEELFFGSGTQLSVL.

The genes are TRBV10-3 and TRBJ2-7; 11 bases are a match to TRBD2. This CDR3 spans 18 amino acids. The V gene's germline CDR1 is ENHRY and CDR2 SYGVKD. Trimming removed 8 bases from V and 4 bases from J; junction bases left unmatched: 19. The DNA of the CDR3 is TGTGCCATCGGAGTTGAGACTAGCGGGAACGCGAGACCTTACGAGCAGTACTTC. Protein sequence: CAIGVETSGNARPYEQYF.

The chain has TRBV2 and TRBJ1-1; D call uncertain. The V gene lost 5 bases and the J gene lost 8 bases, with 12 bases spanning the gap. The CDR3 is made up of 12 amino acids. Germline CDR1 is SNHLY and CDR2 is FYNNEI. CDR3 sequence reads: CASSNVRSEAFF. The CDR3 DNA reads TGTGCCAGCAGTAATGTCCGTTCAGAAGCTTTCTTT.

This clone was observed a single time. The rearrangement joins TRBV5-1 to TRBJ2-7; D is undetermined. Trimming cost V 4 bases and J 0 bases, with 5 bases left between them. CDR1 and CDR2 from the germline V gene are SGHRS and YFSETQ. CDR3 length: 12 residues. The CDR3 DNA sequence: TGCGCCAGCAGCGCAAGCTCCTACGAGCAGTACTTC. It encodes CASSASSYEQYF.

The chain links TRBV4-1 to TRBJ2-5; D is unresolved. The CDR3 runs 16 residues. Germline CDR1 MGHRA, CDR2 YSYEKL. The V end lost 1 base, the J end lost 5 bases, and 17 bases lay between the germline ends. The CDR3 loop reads CASSQGRISNGETQYF. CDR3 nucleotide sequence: TGCGCCAGCAGCCAAGGCCGGATCTCGAACGGGGAGACCCAGTACTTC.

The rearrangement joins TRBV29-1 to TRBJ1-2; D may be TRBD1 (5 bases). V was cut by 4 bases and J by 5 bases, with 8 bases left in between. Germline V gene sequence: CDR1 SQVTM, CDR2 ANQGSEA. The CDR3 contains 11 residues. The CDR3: CSVVSGYGYTF. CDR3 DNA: TGCAGCGTTGTTTCAGGGTATGGCTACACCTTC.

DNA for the CDR3: TGTGCCAGCAGTGTACAGGGGAACTCTGGAAACACCATATATTTT. Translating gives CASSVQGNSGNTIYF. The chain recombines TRBV25-1 with TRBJ1-3, with 7 nucleotides matching TRBD1. The CDR3 is 15 amino acids. The germline CDR1 and CDR2 sequences are MGHDK and SYGVNS. V shed 4 bases and J 0 bases; nucleotides not matched to a gene: 3.